The 11 T cell receptor beta chains below come from one sample, sequenced in a study of blood T cells in healthy people across ages. Alongside a J-beta primer mix, a sample-barcoded 5' primer served in a second PCR lasting about 7 to 12 cycles. MiXCR, run by TCRdb on the 5' RACE reads, gives a single entry per CDR3 protein. The sample gives approximately 2,000,000 distinct CDR3 sequences, approximately 40% of which show up once; roughly 23% is in the top ten. The sequencing sample was made of blood. The receptors come from a human donor in good health.

This clonotype was counted a few times. At one end the junction does not follow the germline gene, possibly because of a read error. This chain connects TRBV7-6 to TRBJ2-5; no firm D call. The CDR3 length is 14 residues. The germline gives CDR1 SGHVS, CDR2 FNYEAQ. For the CDR3, the DNA is TGTGCCGGCAGCTTAATGACGAGTCAAGAGACCCAGTACTTC. Amino acid sequence: CAGSLMTSQETQYF. The full variable domain, completed using reference TRBV7-6 and TRBJ2-5, is GAGVSQSPRYKVTKRGQDVALRCDPISGHVSLYWYRQALGQGPEFLTYFNYEAQQDKSGLPNDRFSAERPEGSISTLTIQRTEQRDSAMYRCAGSLMTSQETQYFGPGTRLLVL.

This clonotype has a single count. The gene calls are TRBV20-1 and TRBJ1-1, with D unclear. There are 14 residues in the CDR3. Trimming shortened V by 0 bases and J by 7 bases, and 15 bases separated the two germline ends. The germline CDR1 and CDR2 sequences are DFQATT and SNEGSKA (reference sequence). The CDR3 spells CSARDTGIGLEAFF. The DNA for the CDR3 is TGCAGTGCTAGAGATACTGGTATAGGCCTTGAAGCTTTCTTT.

J is TRBJ1-1 and V is TRBV6-6; no clear D. The CDR3 consists of 14 residues. V was shortened by 3 bases and J by 1 base, with 9 bases between the two germline ends. CDR1 and CDR2 from the germline V gene are MNHNY and SVGAGI (reference sequence). The CDR3 reads CASSYFDQNTEAFF. CDR3 bases: TGTGCCAGCAGTTATTTTGACCAGAACACTGAAGCTTTCTTT.

As regards this clonotype: An end of the junction differs from the germline gene, which may be a read error. The rearrangement joins TRBV10-3 to TRBJ1-5; D is unclear. The CDR3 is 13 amino acids. Germline V lookup: CDR1 ENHRY, CDR2 SYGVKD. Here the CDR3 reads CAISEGSNRPQHF. CDR3 nucleotides: TGTGCCATCAGTGAGGGGAGCAATCGGCCCCAGCATTTT.

This clonotype was observed a few times. The rearrangement links TRBV12-3 or TRBV12-4 to TRBJ2-5; possibly TRBD1 for D (6 bases). Gene TRBJ2-7 matches the end of the DNA better, so the J call may be wrong. The CDR3 extends over 12 amino acids. The CDR3 coding sequence is TGTGCCAGCAGCTCGGTAGGGGGCGAGCAGTACTTC. Amino acids: CASSSVGGEQYF.

This chain links TRBV7-2 with TRBJ2-3; D is unresolved. The CDR3 consists of 15 residues. CDR1 is SGHTA, CDR2 FQGNSA, per germline. V lost 2 bases and J 2 bases, leaving 11 bases between the germline ends. The CDR3 bases are TGTGCCAGCAGCTTATCATACATAACCACAGATACGCAGTATTTT. Amino acid sequence: CASSLSYITTDTQYF.

This clonotype was counted a few times. J is TRBJ1-2 and V is TRBV7-2; D not resolved. Per the germline V gene, CDR1 is SGHTA and CDR2 is FQGNSA. V lost 1 base to trimming and J lost 1 base, with 10 bases between them. The CDR3 is 15 residues long. This CDR3 reads CASSLESQVNYGYTF. The CDR3 bases are TGTGCCAGCAGCTTAGAATCGCAGGTTAACTATGGCTACACCTTC.

This clonotype has a count of ten or more. V usage is TRBV5-1 and J usage is TRBJ2-3; D is undetermined. V was pared by 2 bases and J by 2 bases, with 9 bases between. The CDR3 consists of 14 residues. Germline V lookup: CDR1 SGHRS, CDR2 YFSETQ. CDR3 bases: TGCGCCAGCAGCTTCCAAAGGCCCACAGATACGCAGTATTTT. Translating it yields CASSFQRPTDTQYF.

This clonotype was counted only a few times. This chain uses TRBV15 with TRBJ1-1, with TRBD1 as a possible D gene (5 bases). The CDR3 loop spans 15 amino acids. Trimming cost V 0 bases and J 3 bases, with 11 bases left between them. Germline CDR1 and CDR2: LNHNV and YYDKDF (reference sequence). CDR3 DNA: TGTGCCACCAGCAGAGAACCCCAGGGCGACACTGAAGCTTTCTTT. This codes for CATSREPQGDTEAFF.

A remark on this clonotype: One end of the junction is discordant with germline, which a read error may explain. The chain links TRBV7-2 to TRBJ2-5; D may correspond to TRBD1 or TRBD2 (7 bases each). Germline V CDR1 and CDR2: SGHTA, FQGNSA. This CDR3 region has 16 residues. The CDR3 is CASSLEGGDSQETQYF. In nucleotides, the CDR3 is TGTGCCAGCAGCTTAGAGGGGGGGGACAGTCAAGAAACCCAGTACTTC.

V is TRBV28 and J is TRBJ1-5; TRBD1 agrees at 7 bases. The CDR3 totals 15 residues. Germline-derived CDR1 and CDR2 are MDHEN and SYDVKM. The trim removed 5 bases at V and 3 bases at J, leaving 7 bases unmatched. The CDR3 spells CASSTRTGPNQPQHF. The CDR3 nucleotides read TGTGCCAGCAGTACACGGACAGGACCCAATCAGCCCCAGCATTTT.